This TCR beta chain was observed in a study of cytomegalovirus exposure and HLA in healthy donors. Profiled with immunoSEQ multiplex PCR; TCRdb holds only in-frame clones, not every one. The table has about 98,000 clones, around 90% seen once. Sequencing was performed on PBMCs. The receptor was derived from a woman aged 30 to 39 in good health and CMV-seronegative.

The CDR3 coding sequence is TGTGCCAGCGTCCGGGACAGTAACACTGAAGCTTTCTTT. As protein: CASVRDSNTEAFF. The chain has TRBV2 and TRBJ1-1; 7 bases map to TRBD1. After removal of 8 bases from V and 2 bases from J, the junction contained 5 bases not matched to a gene. This CDR3 comprises 13 residues. Per germline, CDR1 SNHLY and CDR2 FYNNEI. Looking up the rest from reference TRBV2 and TRBJ1-1 gives the full variable domain: EPEVTQTPSHQVTQMGQEVILRCVPISNHLYFYWYRQILGQKVEFLVSFYNNEISEKSEIFDDQFSVERPDGSNFTLKIRSTKLEDSAMYFCASVRDSNTEAFFGQGTRLTVV.